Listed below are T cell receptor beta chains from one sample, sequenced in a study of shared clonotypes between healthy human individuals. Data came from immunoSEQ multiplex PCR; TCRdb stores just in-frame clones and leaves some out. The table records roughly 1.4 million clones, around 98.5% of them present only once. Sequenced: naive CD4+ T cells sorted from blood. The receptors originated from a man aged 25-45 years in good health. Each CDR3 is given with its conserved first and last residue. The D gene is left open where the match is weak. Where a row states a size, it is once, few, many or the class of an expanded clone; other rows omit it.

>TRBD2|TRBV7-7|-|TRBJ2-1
CASSLGSSGMHNEQFF
TGTGCTAGCAGCTTAGGGTCTAGCGGGATGCACAATGAGCAGTTCTTC
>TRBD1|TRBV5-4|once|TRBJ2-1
CASRSPGTGGSGEQFF
TGTGCCAGCAGGTCCCCCGGGACAGGGGGTAGCGGTGAGCAGTTCTTC
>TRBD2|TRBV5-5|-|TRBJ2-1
CASSGKGLAGIYNEQFF
TGTGCCAGCAGCGGCAAGGGACTAGCGGGAATTTACAATGAGCAGTTCTTC
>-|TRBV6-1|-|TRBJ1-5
CASSEAGRISPQHF
TGTGCCAGCAGTGAAGCTGGCAGAATAAGTCCCCAGCATTTT
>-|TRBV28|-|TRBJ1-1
CASSEGRFTEAFF
TGTGCCAGCAGCGAGGGGAGGTTCACTGAAGCTTTCTTT
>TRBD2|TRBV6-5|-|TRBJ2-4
CASSYGAGGPRNIQYF
TGTGCCAGCAGTTACGGGGCGGGAGGGCCGCGAAACATTCAGTACTTC
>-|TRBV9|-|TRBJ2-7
CASSVDVLAGYEQYF
TGTGCCAGCAGCGTAGACGTTCTAGCAGGTTACGAGCAGTACTTC
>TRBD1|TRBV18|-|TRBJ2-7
CASSDRGLKDEQYF
TGTGCCAGCTCGGACAGGGGGCTGAAAGACGAGCAGTACTTC
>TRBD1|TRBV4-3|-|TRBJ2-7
CASSQADRDLGEQYF
TGCGCCAGCAGCCAAGCCGACAGGGACCTTGGGGAGCAGTACTTC
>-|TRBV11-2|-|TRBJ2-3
CASSLVLPDTQYF
TGTGCCAGCAGCTTAGTTCTCCCAGATACGCAGTATTTT
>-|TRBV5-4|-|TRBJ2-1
CASISSKEHSYNEQFF
TGTGCCAGCATCAGTAGCAAAGAACACTCCTACAATGAGCAGTTCTTC
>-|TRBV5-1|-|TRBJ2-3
CASSPPDRADTQYF
TGCGCCAGCAGCCCCCCGGACCGAGCAGATACGCAGTATTTT
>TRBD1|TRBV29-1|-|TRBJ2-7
CSVRQGYNEQYF
TGCAGCGTCAGACAGGGGTACAACGAGCAGTACTTC
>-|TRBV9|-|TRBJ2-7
CASSPPGGGNSYEQYF
TGTGCCAGCAGCCCACCGGGGGGCGGGAATTCCTACGAGCAGTACTTC
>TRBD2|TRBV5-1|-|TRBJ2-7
CASSLAGLAGYEQYF
TGCGCCAGCAGCTTGGCGGGACTAGCAGGCTACGAGCAGTACTTC
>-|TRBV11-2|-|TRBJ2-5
CASSSRAGRYQETQYF
TGTGCCAGCAGCTCTCGCGCGGGGCGGTACCAAGAGACCCAGTACTTC
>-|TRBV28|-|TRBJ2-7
CASSSVADSYEQYF
TGTGCCAGCAGTTCGGTAGCGGACTCCTACGAGCAGTACTTC
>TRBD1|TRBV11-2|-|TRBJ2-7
CASSLTGGNEQYF
TGTGCCAGCAGCTTAACAGGGGGCAACGAGCAGTACTTC
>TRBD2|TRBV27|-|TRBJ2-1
CASSLLGAGGSYNEQFF
TGTGCCAGCAGTTTATTGGGAGCGGGAGGCTCCTACAATGAGCAGTTCTTC
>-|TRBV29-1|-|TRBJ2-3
CSVEEPLDTQYF
TGCAGCGTTGAAGAGCCTCTGGATACGCAGTATTTT
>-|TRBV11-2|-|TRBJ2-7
CASTKSGGATYEQYF
TGTGCCAGCACCAAATCTGGGGGCGCGACGTACGAGCAGTACTTC
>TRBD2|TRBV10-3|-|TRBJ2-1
CAIKGDTSGSAYNEQFF
TGTGCCATCAAGGGCGATACTAGCGGAAGTGCCTACAATGAGCAGTTCTTC